The clone carrying this T cell receptor (beta chain) was seen more than once but under ten times. Antigen: not known. PCR used 60 Vbeta primers and 13 Jbeta primers. Clones were sequenced by immunoSEQ multiplex PCR, and TCRdb holds only the in-frame ones, with some missing. The top ten clones hold 4.5% to 6% of a sample with roughly 120,000 clones, around 9% of them seen once. This entry is derived from a study of cytomegalovirus exposure and HLA in healthy donors. Background on the study: Falling in the Caucasian-associated ancestry cluster were roughly 80% of about 400 genotyped donors.

The CDR3 totals 14 residues. Looked up from germline, CDR1 is MGHRA and CDR2 is YSYEKL. Study outcomes and limitations: Prior analysis indicated that the majority of TCR beta V segments exhibited productivity approximately 87% or approximately 30% of the time. Cytomegalovirus status was reportedly diagnosed by the classifier with high sensitivity and specificity. In presence/absence analyses, roughly uniform sequencing depth across donors was assumed.

The chain links TRBV4-1 to TRBJ2-5; 8 bases map to TRBD2. Judging by the DNA end, TRBJ2-7 fits better; the J call may be wrong. What was sequenced was PBMCs. This clonotype was obtained from a man aged 35-49 years in good health and CMV-seronegative. CDR3 sequence (DNA): TGCGCCAGCAGCCAAGATAAACGGGGGGGCGAGCAGTACTTC. Translated: CASSQDKRGGEQYF.